This entry lists 25 T cell receptor beta chains sequenced from one sample in a study of identical twins. Each CDR3 protein is one row after TCRdb ran MiXCR on the 5' RACE reads. The sample shows 450,000 to 600,000 distinct CDR3 sequences, 20% to 25% of them seen only once. A further study also used this sample, focusing on yellow fever vaccine responses in identical twins.

Sequenced material: CD4+ T cells sorted from blood. The receptors derive from a woman under 30 in good health.

This clonotype was seen a few times. The V call is TRBV15, the J call TRBJ1-6; 9 bases align to TRBD1. Germline trimming cut 5 bases from V and 9 bases from J; bases unmatched to any gene: 8. The CDR3 length is 15 residues. From germline, CDR1 is LNHNV and CDR2 YYDKDF (reference sequence). The CDR3 DNA follows: TGTGCCACCAGCGCCTGGGACAGGGATATTTCACCCCTCCACTTT. Amino acid sequence: CATSAWDRDISPLHF.

As DNA, the CDR3 is TGTGCCAGCAGCCAAGAAAGGGACAGGGGGAGTGGCTACACCTTC. Its protein is CASSQERDRGSGYTF. The chain links TRBV14 to TRBJ1-2; 11 nucleotides agree with TRBD1. CDR3 size: 15 residues. With 0 bases clipped from V and 7 bases from J, the junction kept 4 bases outside the gene matches. Germline lookup yields CDR1 SGHDN and CDR2 FVKESK.

This rearrangement joins TRBV29-1 to TRBJ2-2; no reliable D call. Trimming left V 4 bases short and J 2 bases short, with 11 bases between. Looked up from germline, CDR1 is SQVTM and CDR2 is ANQGSEA. This CDR3 comprises 14 residues. Written as DNA, the CDR3 is TGCAGCGTTGGGGTCAGAGAAAACACCGGGGAGCTGTTTTTT. As protein: CSVGVRENTGELFF.

This clonotype was seen repeatedly, ten times or more. The CDR3 DNA is TGCGCCAGCAGCTTGTCTACTGACACCGGGGAGCTGTTTTTT. It yields the protein CASSLSTDTGELFF. This chain joins TRBV5-1 and TRBJ2-2; no clear D gene. The CDR3 contains 14 residues. CDR1 is SGHRS, CDR2 YFSETQ, per germline. The germline V and J ends were trimmed by 1 base and 3 bases, with 7 bases remaining between them.

Only a few counts were recorded for this clonotype. The chain is built from TRBV10-3 and TRBJ2-1; D possibly corresponds to TRBD1 (8 bases). The V end was cut by 11 bases, the J end by 5 bases, with 19 bases between. Germline V CDR1 and CDR2: ENHRY, SYGVKD. The CDR3 is made up of 14 amino acids. The CDR3, as DNA: TGTGCCCTCAAGAAACAGGGGGGGGACAATGAGCAGTTCTTC. Protein product: CALKKQGGDNEQFF.

The chain joins TRBV24-1 to TRBJ2-1, with D perhaps TRBD1 (6 bases). Trimming removed 5 bases from V and 7 bases from J, with 11 bases in between. The CDR3 runs to 13 residues. The germline CDR1 and CDR2 sequences are KGHDR and SFDVKD. In DNA, the CDR3 is TGTGCCACCAGTGGTGGGGGCGAGAATGAGCAGTTCTTC. Protein product: CATSGGGENEQFF.

The V gene is TRBV10-3, the J gene TRBJ2-7; 15 nucleotides align to TRBD2. There are 15 residues in the CDR3. Per the germline V gene, CDR1 is ENHRY and CDR2 is SYGVKD. With V trimmed by 11 bases and J by 6 bases, 11 bases remained unmatched. The CDR3 DNA sequence: TGTGCCGCAGCGGGACTAGCGGGAGGTGGTGGCGAGCAGTACTTC. Translating it yields CAAAGLAGGGGEQYF.

This clonotype was seen a few times. The rearrangement joins TRBV12-3 or TRBV12-4 to TRBJ2-3; either TRBD1 or TRBD2 may supply D (5 bases each). V was trimmed by 3 bases and J by 4 bases, leaving 20 bases between them. The CDR3 extends over 17 amino acids. The CDR3 loop is CASSFWGWENMADTQYF. The DNA for the CDR3 is TGTGCCAGCAGTTTCTGGGGGTGGGAGAATATGGCAGATACGCAGTATTTT.

This clonotype was counted a few times. The V call is TRBV7-9, the J call TRBJ2-7; a weak D match, TRBD2 (6 bases). The CDR3 has 16 amino acids. Deletions cut 1 base from V and 5 bases from J, with 18 bases between. Per germline, CDR1 SEHNR and CDR2 FQNEAQ (reference sequence). This CDR3 is CASSLVWGNRRDEQYF. The CDR3 DNA reads as TGTGCCAGCAGCTTAGTGTGGGGAAATAGGAGGGACGAGCAGTACTTC.

The chain carries TRBV18 and TRBJ2-5, with 7 bases lining up with TRBD2. Trimming at V came to 0 bases and at J to 5 bases, leaving 12 bases not matched to a gene. The CDR3 runs to 17 residues. The germline gives CDR1 KGHSH, CDR2 LQKENI. CDR3 amino acids: CASSPPTPAAREETQYF. CDR3 DNA: TGTGCCAGCTCACCACCGACCCCAGCGGCGCGGGAGGAGACCCAGTACTTC.

V gene TRBV7-7 combines with J gene TRBJ2-2; 9 nucleotides line up with TRBD1. V dropped 5 bases and J dropped 1; count of bases not matched to a gene: 8. This CDR3 region has 17 residues. CDR1 and CDR2 (germline): SSHAT, FNYEAQ (reference sequence). The CDR3 DNA is TGTGCCAGCAGCCCAGATGACAGGGGGTGGAACACCGGGGAGCTGTTTTTT. Residues: CASSPDDRGWNTGELFF.

The chain recombines TRBV9 with TRBJ1-3; D is undetermined. Germline V lookup: CDR1 SGDLS, CDR2 YYNGEE. V lost 0 bases and J lost 0, with 10 bases in between. The CDR3 has 16 amino acids. CDR3 in DNA: TGTGCCAGCAGCGTAGTCGGTGACCCCTCTGGAAACACCATATATTTT. It encodes CASSVVGDPSGNTIYF. Drawing the rest from reference TRBV9 and TRBJ1-3, the complete variable domain is DSGVTQTPKHLITATGQRVTLRCSPRSGDLSVYWYQQSLDQGLQFLIQYYNGEERAKGNILERFSAQQFPDLHSELNLSSLELGDSALYFCASSVVGDPSGNTIYFGEGSWLTVV.

This chain uses TRBV12-3 or TRBV12-4 with TRBJ2-4; 7 nucleotides agree with TRBD2. Trimming took 3 bases from V and 1 from J; bases not matched to a gene: 12. The CDR3 contains 18 residues. This CDR3 reads CASSFLQSLGGAKNIQYF. The CDR3 DNA reads as TGTGCCAGCAGTTTTTTACAGTCCCTCGGGGGGGCCAAAAACATTCAGTACTTC.

This chain joins TRBV4-1 and TRBJ2-7; 11 bases line up with TRBD2. Unmatched junction bases numbered 14, after V lost 1 base and J lost 9 bases. Germline CDR1 reads MGHRA; CDR2 reads YSYEKL. The CDR3 sequence is 17 residues long. This CDR3 is CASSQGPRPSGRFGQYF. The CDR3 nucleotides are TGCGCCAGCAGCCAAGGGCCGCGTCCTAGCGGGAGGTTCGGGCAGTACTTC.

The rearrangement links TRBV4-1 to TRBJ2-7; either TRBD1 or TRBD2 may supply D (5 bases each). Trimming stripped 3 bases from V and 1 base from J, with 16 bases between. The length of the CDR3 is 16 residues. CDR1 is MGHRA, CDR2 YSYEKL, per germline. The CDR3 nucleotides read TGCGCCAGCAGCCAGCCCTGGGACCGAAAATCCTACGAGCAGTACTTC. Amino acid sequence: CASSQPWDRKSYEQYF.

The chain uses TRBV5-1 and TRBJ2-1; TRBD2 matches at 16 bases. Germline assignment: CDR1 SGHRS and CDR2 YFSETQ. J gave up 9 bases and V 6 bases, and 9 bases lay outside the gene matches. The CDR3 has 16 amino acids. CDR3 sequence reads: CASTEGTSGGATEQFF. CDR3 sequence (DNA): TGCGCCAGCACCGAGGGGACTAGCGGGGGGGCCACTGAGCAGTTCTTC.

This chain connects TRBV7-3 to TRBJ2-1; 10 nucleotides agree with TRBD2. The CDR3 is 16 residues long. With V trimmed by 5 bases and J by 5 bases, 9 bases remained unmatched. Per the germline V gene, CDR1 is SGHTA and CDR2 is FQGTGA. The CDR3 DNA reads TGTGCCAGCAGCCTACAAGGACTAGCGGCGGACAATGAGCAGTTCTTC. Its protein product is CASSLQGLAADNEQFF.

This clonotype was detected a few times. J is TRBJ1-5 and V is TRBV5-1, with TRBD1 matching 8 bases. The CDR3 is made up of 14 amino acids. The junction had 5 bases not matched to a gene; V was cut back by 4 bases and J by 5 bases. The germline V gene encodes CDR1 SGHRS and CDR2 YFSETQ. The CDR3 DNA reads as TGCGCCAGCAGCGCCGGGACAGGTTATCAGCCCCAGCATTTT. Translation gives CASSAGTGYQPQHF.

The chain recombines TRBV6-5 with TRBJ2-2, with D possibly being TRBD2 (5 bases). Germline loops: CDR1 MNHEY, CDR2 SVGAGI. The CDR3 has 14 amino acids. V was cut by 3 bases and J by 7 bases, with 12 bases left in between. The DNA for the CDR3 is TGTGCCAGCAGTTATACCGGGATCGGCGGGGAGCTGTTTTTT. It is translated as CASSYTGIGGELFF.

The chain uses TRBV3-1 and TRBJ2-1, with 7 bases aligning to TRBD2. Losses at the gene ends were 6 bases for V and 7 bases for J; bases not matched to a gene: 6. CDR1 LGHDT and CDR2 YNNKEL come from the germline V gene (reference sequence). The CDR3 is 13 residues long. CDR3 residues: CASRIAGVNEQFF. The CDR3 region has the DNA TGTGCCAGCAGGATCGCGGGAGTGAATGAGCAGTTCTTC.

The table lists this clonotype with a few counts. The chain employs TRBV7-6 and TRBJ2-7, with 7 bases aligning to TRBD2. CDR1 and CDR2 from the germline V gene are SGHVS and FNYEAQ. V shed 1 base, J shed 4 bases, and the junction held 7 bases outside the gene matches. This CDR3 is built from 15 residues. The CDR3 DNA is TGTGCCAGCAGCTTAGTCGGGCTAGCGGCTTACGAGCAGTACTTC. As protein: CASSLVGLAAYEQYF.

This sequence joins TRBV6-2 or TRBV6-3 and TRBJ2-7, with D hard to call. V lost 5 bases to trimming and J lost 4 bases, with 9 bases between them. Germline-derived CDR1 and CDR2 are MNHEY and SVGEGT. The CDR3 sequence is 12 residues long. The DNA of the CDR3 is TGTGCCAGCAGTGGCCAGCTTTACGAGCAGTACGTC. This sequence encodes CASSGQLYEQYV.

The chain is built from TRBV20-1 and TRBJ2-1; no definite D call. This CDR3 spans 12 amino acids. V lost 5 bases and J lost 8, with 13 bases in between. CDR1 DFQATT and CDR2 SNEGSKA come from the germline V gene (reference sequence). In DNA form, the CDR3 reads TGCAGTGCTCCGGACCTATATTATGAGCAGTTCTTC. It encodes CSAPDLYYEQFF.

The rearrangement joins TRBV6-1 to TRBJ2-3, with 9 bases that match TRBD2. The CDR3 covers 18 residues. From germline, CDR1 is MNHNS and CDR2 SASEGT. V shed 5 bases, J shed 1 base, and the junction held 13 bases outside the gene matches. The CDR3 coding sequence is TGTGCCAGCAGTCCACGGAAGGCAGCGGGAGGCGGCACAGATACGCAGTATTTT. Its translation: CASSPRKAAGGGTDTQYF.

The chain couples TRBV29-1 to TRBJ2-3, with D unclear. Germline-derived CDR1 and CDR2 are SQVTM and ANQGSEA. This CDR3 region has 13 residues. Deletions cut 3 bases from V and 3 bases from J, with 10 bases between. CDR3 sequence: CSVDHDLTDTQYF. The CDR3 bases are TGCAGCGTTGATCATGACTTAACAGATACGCAGTATTTT.